The 30 T cell receptor beta chains reported below all come from one sample, sequenced in a study of cytotoxic CD8 clonotypes in ibrutinib-treated CLL. TCRdb's copy holds only in-frame clones and misses some; the assay was immunoSEQ multiplex PCR. The sample contains about 29,000 clones, around 63% of which appear only once. The input for sequencing was PBMCs, taken after 24 months of ibrutinib treatment. Receptors were obtained from a human donor with chronic lymphocytic leukemia.

This clone was recorded a few times. The gene calls are TRBV18 and TRBJ1-4; D perhaps matches TRBD1 (6 bases). Germline values: CDR1 KGHSH, CDR2 LQKENI. Between the trimmed V and J ends, which lost 2 bases and 4 bases, there was a span of 14 bases. CDR3 length: 16 residues. This CDR3 reads CASSPSRTAVNEKLFF. As DNA, the CDR3 is TGTGCCAGCTCACCAAGCCGGACAGCCGTTAATGAAAAACTGTTTTTT.

The table lists this clone with a few counts. V and J are TRBV30 and TRBJ1-2, with 12 bases that match TRBD1. The germline gives CDR1 GTSNPN, CDR2 SVGIG (reference sequence). J gave up 6 bases and V 1 base, and 3 bases lay outside the gene matches. This CDR3 has 14 amino acids. CDR3 in amino acids: CAWSGDRGQNGYTF. The CDR3 DNA follows: TGTGCCTGGAGTGGGGACAGGGGGCAGAATGGCTACACCTTC.

The gene calls are TRBV30 and TRBJ1-5; perhaps TRBD1 as D (5 bases). The CDR3 is 14 residues long. Germline-derived CDR1 and CDR2 are GTSNPN and SVGIG (reference sequence). V lost 0 bases and J lost 3, with 9 bases in between. CDR3 sequence (DNA): TGTGCCTGGAGTGTGGCAGGGAACAATCAGCCCCAGCATTTT. It is translated as CAWSVAGNNQPQHF.

The rearrangement links TRBV19 to TRBJ2-4, with D unclear. The V end was cut by 6 bases, the J end by 3 bases, with 12 bases between. Germline CDR1 LNHDA, CDR2 SQIVND (reference sequence). This CDR3 is 14 amino acids long. The CDR3 DNA reads as TGTGCCAGTAGGGGCAGCTCATTCAAAAACATTCAGTACTTC. It codes for CASRGSSFKNIQYF.

The CDR3 here is CASSLAGTSGGYTF. The CDR3 nucleotides read TGTGCCAGCAGCTTAGCCGGGACCTCGGGTGGCTACACCTTC. This chain links TRBV7-9 with TRBJ1-2; TRBD1 is a possible D gene (5 bases). The CDR3 runs 14 residues. The V and J ends lost 0 bases and 7 bases respectively, with 12 bases between them. Germline V gene data show CDR1 as SEHNR and CDR2 as FQNEAQ (reference sequence).

The V and J genes are TRBV6-1 and TRBJ1-5, with TRBD1 matching 7 bases. The V gene's germline CDR1 is MNHNS and CDR2 SASEGT. The CDR3 loop spans 15 amino acids. The J segment lost 0 bases and the V segment lost 7 bases, leaving 6 bases of the junction unmatched. This chain's CDR3 is CASTARGSSNQPQHF. CDR3 in DNA: TGTGCCAGCACGGCCAGGGGGTCTAGCAATCAGCCCCAGCATTTT.

There are a few counts of this clone. This sequence joins TRBV6-5 and TRBJ2-2; D gene uncertain. The CDR3 runs to 13 residues. Germline V lookup: CDR1 MNHEY, CDR2 SVGAGI. Trimming took 4 bases from V and 6 from J, leaving 9 bases between them. The chain's CDR3 is CASSSTVAGELFF. As DNA, the CDR3 is TGTGCCAGCAGTTCCACAGTTGCCGGGGAGCTGTTTTTT.

V gene TRBV28 combines with J gene TRBJ2-1; 9 nucleotides align to TRBD1. J was trimmed by 11 bases and V by 2 bases; bases with no gene match: 10. CDR3 length: 15 residues. Germline V gene lookup returns CDR1 MDHEN and CDR2 SYDVKM. CDR3 sequence reads: CASSLRDRDSIKQFF. In DNA form, the CDR3 reads TGTGCCAGCAGTTTACGGGACAGGGACTCGATTAAGCAGTTCTTC.

The chain recombines TRBV5-1 with TRBJ2-1, with a possible D match to TRBD1 (5 bases). Germline V gene data show CDR1 as SGHRS and CDR2 as YFSETQ. The V and J ends lost 3 bases and 12 bases respectively, with 25 bases between them. The CDR3 loop spans 16 amino acids. The DNA of the CDR3 is TGCGCCAGCAGCTGGGTTGGGCTCAATATAGGGGCTGGGCAGTTCTTC. This translates into CASSWVGLNIGAGQFF.

This clone occurred a few times. This rearrangement joins TRBV5-1 to TRBJ1-5; unclear D gene. CDR3 size: 14 residues. Germline CDR1 and CDR2: SGHRS and YFSETQ. With 5 bases removed from V and 3 bases from J, the gap between germline ends came to 12 bases. This chain's CDR3 is CASRGTAFNQPQHF. The CDR3 DNA is TGCGCCAGCAGGGGTACGGCCTTCAATCAGCCCCAGCATTTT.

The V call is TRBV6-1, the J call TRBJ2-2; D tentatively fits TRBD1 or TRBD2 (6 bases each). From germline, CDR1 is MNHNS and CDR2 SASEGT. The CDR3 length is 17 residues. V dropped 5 bases and J dropped 4 bases, with 20 bases sitting between them. The CDR3 bases are TGTGCCAGCAGTAAAGGACTACCGGGACACCGCACCGGGGAGCTGTTTTTT. Protein: CASSKGLPGHRTGELFF.

The chain joins TRBV4-1 to TRBJ2-2, with D perhaps TRBD1 or TRBD2 (7 bases each). Trimming pared 1 base from V and 2 bases from J, leaving 17 bases between. Germline V gene data show CDR1 as MGHRA and CDR2 as YSYEKL. CDR3 length: 18 residues. This CDR3 reads CASSQVRQGGENTGELFF. CDR3 sequence (DNA): TGCGCCAGCAGCCAAGTCCGCCAGGGGGGGGAAAACACCGGGGAGCTGTTTTTT.

This clone turned up a few times. This sequence joins TRBV5-1 and TRBJ1-2; 10 bases line up with TRBD1. The CDR3 runs 14 residues. The germline V gene has CDR1 SGHRS and CDR2 YFSETQ. With V trimmed by 3 bases and J by 8 bases, 7 bases remained unmatched. In DNA form, the CDR3 reads TGCGCCAGCAGCTGGGACAGGGGATTGCGCGGCTACACCTTC. Residues: CASSWDRGLRGYTF. Together with reference TRBV5-1 and TRBJ1-2, the CDR3 gives the full variable domain: KAGVTQTPRYLIKTRGQQVTLSCSPISGHRSVSWYQQTPGQGLQFLFEYFSETQRNKGNFPGRFSGRQFSNSRSEMNVSTLELGDSALYLCASSWDRGLRGYTFGSGTRLTVV.

This clone occurred a few times. J is TRBJ1-4 and V is TRBV19; TRBD1 matches 7 bases. CDR1 is LNHDA, CDR2 SQIVND, per germline (reference sequence). J lost 7 bases, V lost 8 bases, and 10 bases had no gene match. The CDR3 sequence is 14 residues long. Here the CDR3 DNA reads TGTGCCAGTCGGCCCCAGGGGGATGTTGAAAAACTGTTTTTT. Translation: CASRPQGDVEKLFF.

This rearrangement joins TRBV4-1 to TRBJ2-7; D is unresolved. Trimming took off 7 bases at V and 5 bases at J, with 6 bases between the two ends. The CDR3 runs to 10 residues. CDR1 is MGHRA and CDR2 is YSYEKL in the germline V gene. Written as DNA, the CDR3 is TGCGCCAGCAAGTGTGACGAGCAGTACTTC. It encodes CASKCDEQYF.

The rearrangement uses TRBV5-1 and TRBJ2-7, with 9 bases aligning to TRBD1. The CDR3 consists of 14 residues. The V gene's germline CDR1 is SGHRS and CDR2 YFSETQ. The junction had 4 bases not matched to a gene; V was cut back by 2 bases and J by 4 bases. The CDR3 bases are TGCGCCAGCAGCTTAACAGGGGGCGTATACGAGCAGTACTTC. It codes for CASSLTGGVYEQYF.

In this sample, this clone turned up a few times. The genes are TRBV6-5 and TRBJ1-1; D is perhaps TRBD1 (6 bases). CDR1 and CDR2 (germline): MNHEY, SVGAGI. This CDR3 region has 15 residues. The V and J ends lost 1 base and 5 bases respectively, with 14 bases between them. CDR3 amino acids: CASSYWSGGLTEAFF. CDR3 in DNA: TGTGCCAGCAGTTACTGGTCGGGGGGCTTAACTGAAGCTTTCTTT.

This chain joins TRBV11-2 and TRBJ2-7, with a tentative D call TRBD1 (5 bases). V lost 1 base and J 3 bases, leaving 13 bases between the germline ends. The V gene's germline CDR1 is SGHAT and CDR2 FQNNGV. The CDR3 consists of 15 residues. CDR3 amino acids: CASSLGAGQDYEQYF. The CDR3 DNA reads as TGTGCCAGCAGCTTAGGGGCAGGGCAGGACTACGAGCAGTACTTC.

Ten or more counts support this clone. The chain has TRBV11-1 and TRBJ1-6; D gene unclear. Per germline, CDR1 SGHAT and CDR2 FQDESV (reference sequence). The V end lost 5 bases, the J end lost 6 bases, and 14 bases lay between the germline ends. The CDR3 loop spans 15 amino acids. This CDR3 reads CASSLTRLGNSPLHF. CDR3 in DNA: TGTGCCAGCAGCCTAACACGCCTCGGTAATTCACCCCTCCACTTT.

The chain employs TRBV7-9 and TRBJ1-6; D is ambiguous. The CDR3 contains 15 residues. From germline, CDR1 is SEHNR and CDR2 FQNEAQ (reference sequence). V was clipped by 5 bases and J by 8 bases, with 16 bases between them. CDR3 DNA: TGTGCCAGCAGCACAAGGCGTGGTGTTGATTCACCCCTCCACTTT. Translation: CASSTRRGVDSPLHF.

This clone was counted a single time. The V call is TRBV10-1, the J call TRBJ1-1, with D perhaps matching TRBD1 (6 bases). Between the trimmed V and J ends, which lost 2 bases and 5 bases, there was a span of 12 bases. The CDR3 totals 14 residues. From germline, CDR1 is WNHNN and CDR2 SYGVQD (reference sequence). The CDR3 is CASSERNRATEAFF. In DNA, the CDR3 is TGCGCCAGCAGTGAGCGAAACAGGGCAACTGAAGCTTTCTTT.

This clone occurred a few times. The V gene is TRBV2, the J gene TRBJ1-2, with D tentatively TRBD1 (6 bases). V lost 6 bases to trimming and J lost 1 base, with 9 bases between them. CDR3 length: 13 amino acids. In germline, CDR1 is SNHLY, CDR2 FYNNEI. CDR3 coding DNA: TGTGCCAGCAGCGCGGACAGTAACTATGGCTACACCTTC. Protein sequence: CASSADSNYGYTF.

The V call is TRBV5-1, the J call TRBJ2-5, with 10 bases lining up with TRBD2. The CDR3 has 14 amino acids. The germline V gene has CDR1 SGHRS and CDR2 YFSETQ. V trimming: 4 bases; J trimming: 0 bases; junction bases outside the gene matches: 0. The CDR3: CASSLAGDQETQYF. The DNA for the CDR3 is TGCGCCAGCAGCCTAGCGGGAGACCAAGAGACCCAGTACTTC.

A word on this clone: Possible read error: a much larger clone is one base away. This chain links TRBV13 with TRBJ1-6, with D tentatively TRBD1 (5 bases). The CDR3 is 16 residues long. Germline CDR1 reads PRHDT; CDR2 reads FYEKMQ (reference sequence). The V and J ends lost 5 bases and 9 bases respectively, with 20 bases between them. CDR3 DNA sequence: TGTGCCAGCAGCCTGAGTGGGGGACTTGGTGGTTCACCCCTCCACTTT. As protein: CASSLSGGLGGSPLHF.

This chain joins TRBV7-3 and TRBJ2-2; 15 bases are a match to TRBD2. V lost 3 bases and J lost 3; bases outside the gene matches: 8. CDR3 length equals 19 residues. The germline V gene has CDR1 SGHTA and CDR2 FQGTGA. The CDR3 region is CASSFTGLAGGPDTGELFF. CDR3 nucleotide sequence: TGTGCCAGCAGCTTCACCGGACTAGCGGGGGGGCCTGACACCGGGGAGCTGTTTTTT.

The V gene is TRBV5-1, the J gene TRBJ2-7; 7 positions agree with TRBD2. The V and J ends lost 0 bases and 3 bases, in that order; junction bases with no gene match: 6. Germline V CDR1 and CDR2: SGHRS, YFSETQ. CDR3 length equals 15 residues. CDR3 region: CASSLGGSGFYEQYF. The CDR3, as DNA: TGCGCCAGCAGCTTGGGCGGTAGCGGGTTCTACGAGCAGTACTTC.

The V and J genes are TRBV28 and TRBJ1-2; D may be TRBD1 (6 bases). Germline values: CDR1 MDHEN, CDR2 SYDVKM. The CDR3 length is 14 residues. Trimming left V 6 bases short and J 4 bases short, with 15 bases between. The CDR3 is CASSLLQGSYGYTF. DNA for the CDR3: TGTGCCAGCAGCCTACTTCAGGGGTCCTATGGCTACACCTTC.

The V and J genes are TRBV30 and TRBJ2-7; D unresolved. V was shortened by 0 bases and J by 7 bases, with 16 bases between the two germline ends. The CDR3 totals 14 residues. The V gene's germline CDR1 is GTSNPN and CDR2 SVGIG (reference sequence). Here the CDR3 reads CAWSVLGALGEQYF. The CDR3 coding sequence is TGTGCCTGGAGTGTACTTGGCGCCCTGGGGGAGCAGTACTTC.

The V gene is TRBV5-1, the J gene TRBJ1-3; D not certain. The CDR3 totals 14 residues. Germline V gene lookup returns CDR1 SGHRS and CDR2 YFSETQ. V was trimmed by 7 bases and J by 3 bases, leaving 14 bases between them. The CDR3: CASSFGASGNTIYF. The CDR3 DNA is TGCGCCAGCTCCTTCGGTGCAAGTGGAAACACCATATATTTT.

This clone was observed a single time. The chain carries TRBV19 and TRBJ2-6; D might be TRBD1 or TRBD2, each matching 5 bases. V was trimmed by 2 bases and J by 7 bases, leaving 9 bases between them. The length of the CDR3 is 14 residues. The V gene's germline CDR1 is LNHDA and CDR2 SQIVND (reference sequence). The CDR3 coding sequence is TGTGCCAGTAGTATACAGGGAGTAGCCAACGTCCTGACTTTC. Amino acids: CASSIQGVANVLTF.